These 23 T cell receptor beta chains were sequenced from one sample in a study of blood T cell repertoires in COVID-19. Repertoires were generated with immunoSEQ multiplex PCR, while TCRdb's copy carries only in-frame clones and drops some. The sample shows more than 100,000 clones, roughly four fifths of them seen only once. The sequenced sample consisted of peripheral blood. These receptors originate from a woman aged 50 to 60 with acute or convalescent COVID-19.

This chain joins TRBV2 and TRBJ1-6, with a possible D match to TRBD1 (6 bases). With 6 bases removed from V and 10 bases from J, the gap between germline ends came to 16 bases. The CDR3 covers 14 residues. Germline V gene data show CDR1 as SNHLY and CDR2 as FYNNEI. In DNA, the CDR3 is TGTGCCAGCAGCGACAGACAGGCACCATCACCCCTCCACTTT. Its translation is CASSDRQAPSPLHF.

The J gene is TRBJ2-1, the V gene TRBV24-1; the D gene is possibly TRBD2 (5 bases). CDR1 KGHDR and CDR2 SFDVKD come from the germline V gene. Trimming shortened V by 0 bases and J by 9 bases, and 8 bases separated the two germline ends. This CDR3 is 13 amino acids long. The CDR3 protein is CATSDLPGSEQFF. The CDR3, as DNA: TGTGCCACCAGTGATTTGCCGGGGAGTGAGCAGTTCTTC.

This clone was observed a handful of times. The J gene is TRBJ1-5, the V gene TRBV6-5; no definite D call. The CDR3 is 14 residues long. V lost 6 bases and J 10 bases, leaving 19 bases between the germline ends. Germline V gives CDR1 MNHEY, CDR2 SVGAGI. The CDR3 protein is CASSPTGSITPQHF. The CDR3 nucleotides read TGTGCCAGCAGCCCCACCGGGAGCATCACACCCCAGCATTTT.

The chain uses TRBV11-2 and TRBJ1-3; D possibly corresponds to TRBD1 (6 bases). Germline assignment: CDR1 SGHAT and CDR2 FQNNGV. V was trimmed by 5 bases and J by 2 bases, leaving 13 bases between them. This CDR3 contains 15 residues. The CDR3 protein is CASSEREGAGNTIYF. CDR3 DNA: TGTGCCAGCAGCGAAAGAGAGGGGGCTGGAAACACCATATATTTT.

The chain uses TRBV5-1 and TRBJ2-3; D unresolved. This CDR3 has 13 residues. Germline lookup yields CDR1 SGHRS and CDR2 YFSETQ. Trimming pared 3 bases from V and 2 bases from J, leaving 7 bases between. CDR3 coding DNA: TGCGCCAGCAGCTCGATACTCACAGATACGCAGTATTTT. Translated, it gives CASSSILTDTQYF.

V is TRBV9 and J is TRBJ2-7, with D possibly matching TRBD1 (5 bases). CDR3 length: 13 amino acids. V was trimmed by 0 bases and J by 7 bases, leaving 11 bases between them. Looked up from germline, CDR1 is SGDLS and CDR2 is YYNGEE. CDR3 DNA sequence: TGTGCCAGCAGCGTAGTGGCCCAGGGAGAGCAGTACTTC. It translates to CASSVVAQGEQYF.

V is TRBV5-1 and J is TRBJ2-1, with D uncertain. Germline-derived CDR1 and CDR2 are SGHRS and YFSETQ. This CDR3 contains 13 residues. The germline V and J ends were trimmed by 1 base and 4 bases, with 6 bases remaining between them. The chain's CDR3 is CASSLIQYNEQFF. As DNA, the CDR3 is TGCGCCAGCAGCTTGATACAGTACAATGAGCAGTTCTTC.

There are a few counts of this clone. The J gene is TRBJ2-1, the V gene TRBV9; 7 nucleotides line up with TRBD1. Germline V gives CDR1 SGDLS, CDR2 YYNGEE. The length of the CDR3 is 15 residues. The V gene end was trimmed by 3 bases and the J gene end by 6 bases; junction bases not matched to a gene: 9. The CDR3 DNA reads as TGTGCCAGCAGCGAAGCAGGGGGACCGCTCAATGAGCAGTTCTTC. This codes for CASSEAGGPLNEQFF.

This clone was seen more than once but under ten times. V gene TRBV25-1 combines with J gene TRBJ1-2, with 8 bases matching TRBD1. Per the germline V gene, CDR1 is MGHDK and CDR2 is SYGVNS. This CDR3 is 16 amino acids long. Germline trimming cut 2 bases from V and 2 bases from J; bases unmatched to any gene: 7. Here the CDR3 DNA reads TGTGCCAGCAGTGAAATTGCCAGGACAGGGAACTATGGCTACACCTTC. Translation: CASSEIARTGNYGYTF.

This clone has a single count. CDR3 bases: TGTGCCAGCAGCAAAGACCGGGACAGGGGGCTTATAAGTGAAAAACTGTTTTTT. Translated, it gives CASSKDRDRGLISEKLFF. The V gene is TRBV21-1, the J gene TRBJ1-4; TRBD1, the D gene given by the table, was not confirmed from the DNA. TRBV21-1 is reported as a pseudogene. CDR3 length equals 18 residues.

The chain combines TRBV5-1 with TRBJ1-6; 7 nucleotides align to TRBD1. The V and J ends lost 2 bases and 10 bases, in that order; junction bases with no gene match: 12. CDR1 SGHRS and CDR2 YFSETQ come from the germline V gene. The CDR3 extends over 16 amino acids. CDR3 protein: CASSFDRVELGSPLHF. The DNA for the CDR3 is TGCGCCAGCAGCTTCGACAGGGTTGAATTAGGCTCACCCCTCCACTTT. Full variable domain (outside the CDR3, taken from reference TRBV5-1 and TRBJ1-6): KAGVTQTPRYLIKTRGQQVTLSCSPISGHRSVSWYQQTPGQGLQFLFEYFSETQRNKGNFPGRFSGRQFSNSRSEMNVSTLELGDSALYLCASSFDRVELGSPLHFGNGTRLTVT.

This chain connects TRBV7-9 to TRBJ1-4; the D gene is possibly TRBD1 (5 bases). Germline CDR1 and CDR2: SEHNR and FQNEAQ (reference sequence). The germline V and J ends were trimmed by 5 bases and 2 bases, with 12 bases remaining between them. The CDR3 runs to 15 residues. The CDR3 bases are TGTGCCAGCAGCCCCTTGGAGGGGACTAATGAAAAACTGTTTTTT. It codes for CASSPLEGTNEKLFF. The full variable domain, rest sourced from reference TRBV7-9 and TRBJ1-4, is DTGVSQNPRHKITKRGQNVTFRCDPISEHNRLYWYRQTLGQGPEFLTYFQNEAQLEKSRLLSDRFSAERPKGSFSTLEIQRTEQGDSAMYLCASSPLEGTNEKLFFGSGTQLSVL.

This chain joins TRBV3-1 (or the pseudogene TRBV3-2) and TRBJ2-1; 14 positions match TRBD2. J lost 11 bases, V lost 1 base, and 7 bases had no gene match. The CDR3 totals 16 residues. Germline loops: CDR1 LGHDT, CDR2 YNNKEL (reference sequence). The CDR3 reads CASSQATSGGGRKQFF. The CDR3 DNA is TGTGCCAGCAGCCAAGCGACTAGCGGGGGGGGTAGGAAGCAGTTCTTC.

The rearrangement uses TRBV5-5 and TRBJ1-1; 7 positions match TRBD1. V gave up 4 bases and J gave up 4 bases; unmatched junction bases: 4. This CDR3 comprises 13 residues. Germline lookup yields CDR1 SGHKS and CDR2 YYEKEE (reference sequence). The CDR3 nucleotides are TGTGCCAGCAGCGCCGACAGGGTCACTGAAGCTTTCTTT. Its protein product is CASSADRVTEAFF.

J is TRBJ1-1 and V is TRBV4-1, with D perhaps TRBD1 (6 bases). V was shortened by 4 bases and J by 3 bases, with 15 bases between the two germline ends. Germline CDR1 MGHRA, CDR2 YSYEKL. CDR3 length equals 15 residues. The CDR3: CASSPGAGGDTEAFF. As DNA, the CDR3 is TGCGCCAGCAGCCCAGGGGCCGGGGGGGACACTGAAGCTTTCTTT.

This clone was observed once. The rearrangement uses TRBV14 and TRBJ2-3; D not certain. The CDR3 consists of 13 residues. Per germline, CDR1 SGHDN and CDR2 FVKESK. The ends were cut back, 4 bases at V and 3 bases at J, with 8 bases in the middle. The CDR3 loop is CASSRFETDTQYF. The CDR3 DNA follows: TGTGCCAGCAGCCGTTTCGAGACAGATACGCAGTATTTT.

The J gene is TRBJ2-1, the V gene TRBV7-9, with D perhaps matching TRBD2 (5 bases). Germline CDR1 SEHNR, CDR2 FQNEAQ (reference sequence). This CDR3 has 15 amino acids. V dropped 0 bases and J dropped 0 bases, with 6 bases sitting between them. The CDR3 protein is CASSLAGSSYNEQFF. DNA of the CDR3: TGTGCCAGCAGCTTAGCGGGGAGCTCCTACAATGAGCAGTTCTTC.

The rearrangement uses TRBV10-2 and TRBJ1-3; D uncertain. CDR1 and CDR2 (germline): WSHSY, SAAADI. The V end lost 2 bases, the J end lost 2 bases, and 7 bases lay between the germline ends. CDR3 length: 14 amino acids. DNA for the CDR3: TGCGCCAGCAGTGAGACTCTAGCTGGAAACACCATATATTTT. This codes for CASSETLAGNTIYF.

The chain combines TRBV10-1 with TRBJ1-2; D gene ambiguous. The CDR3 runs 10 residues. V lost 11 bases and J 6 bases, leaving 10 bases between the germline ends. Per the germline V gene, CDR1 is WNHNN and CDR2 is SYGVQD (reference sequence). The CDR3 loop reads CAVHFDGYTF. The CDR3 region has the DNA TGCGCCGTTCACTTCGATGGCTACACCTTC.

V usage is TRBV7-2 and J usage is TRBJ2-2, with D possibly being TRBD2 (7 bases). CDR1 SGHTA and CDR2 FQGNSA come from the germline V gene. The CDR3 covers 13 residues. In DNA form, the CDR3 reads TGTGCTAAGGGAGGGGGGAACACCGGGGAGCTGTTTTTT. Protein product: CAKGGGNTGELFF.

The chain is built from TRBV30 and TRBJ1-4; 9 bases are shared with TRBD1. Trimming removed 3 bases from V and 14 bases from J; junction bases left unmatched: 13. Germline CDR1 GTSNPN, CDR2 SVGIG (reference sequence). This CDR3 is 14 amino acids long. CDR3 region: CAWSGTGPKKGLFF. The CDR3 DNA reads as TGTGCCTGGAGCGGGACAGGGCCCAAGAAAGGGCTGTTTTTT.

Turning to this clone: Other DNA sequences from this sample encode an identical CDR3 as well. The rearrangement links TRBV5-1 to TRBJ1-2; D is unresolved. The CDR3 runs to 12 residues. With 0 bases removed from V and 4 bases from J, the gap between germline ends came to 4 bases. The germline gives CDR1 SGHRS, CDR2 YFSETQ. In DNA, the CDR3 is TGCGCCAGCAGCTTGGGCAGCTATGGCTACACCTTC. Protein: CASSLGSYGYTF.

This chain joins TRBV18 and TRBJ2-3, with D possibly being TRBD2 (5 bases). There are 12 residues in the CDR3. With 6 bases removed from V and 6 bases from J, the gap between germline ends came to 10 bases. Per germline, CDR1 KGHSH and CDR2 LQKENI. The CDR3 sequence is CASSRSGDTQYF. CDR3 nucleotide sequence: TGTGCCAGCTCCCGATCGGGGGATACGCAGTATTTT.